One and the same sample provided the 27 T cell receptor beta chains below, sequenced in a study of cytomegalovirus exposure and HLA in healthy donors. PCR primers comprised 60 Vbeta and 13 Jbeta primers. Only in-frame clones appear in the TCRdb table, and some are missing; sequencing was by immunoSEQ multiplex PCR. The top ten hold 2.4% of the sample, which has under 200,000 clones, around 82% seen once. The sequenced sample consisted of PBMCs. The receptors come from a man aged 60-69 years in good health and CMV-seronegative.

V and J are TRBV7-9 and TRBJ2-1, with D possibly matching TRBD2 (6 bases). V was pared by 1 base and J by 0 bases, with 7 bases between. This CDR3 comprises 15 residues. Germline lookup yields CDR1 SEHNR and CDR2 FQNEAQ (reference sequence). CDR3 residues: CASSLEGLSYNEQFF. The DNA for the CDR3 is TGTGCCAGCAGCTTAGAGGGACTCTCCTACAATGAGCAGTTCTTC.

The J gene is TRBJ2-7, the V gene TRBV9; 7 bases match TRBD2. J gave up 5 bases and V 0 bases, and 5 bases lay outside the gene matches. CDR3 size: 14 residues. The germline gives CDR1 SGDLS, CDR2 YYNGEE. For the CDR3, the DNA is TGTGCCAGCAGCGTAGTGGGAGGGTCCCACGAGCAGTACTTC. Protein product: CASSVVGGSHEQYF. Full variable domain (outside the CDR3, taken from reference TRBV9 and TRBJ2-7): DSGVTQTPKHLITATGQRVTLRCSPRSGDLSVYWYQQSLDQGLQFLIQYYNGEERAKGNILERFSAQQFPDLHSELNLSSLELGDSALYFCASSVVGGSHEQYFGPGTRLTVT.

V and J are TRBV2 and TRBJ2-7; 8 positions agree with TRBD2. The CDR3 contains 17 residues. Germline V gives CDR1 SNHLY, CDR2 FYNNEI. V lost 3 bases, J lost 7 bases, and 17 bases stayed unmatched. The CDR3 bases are TGTGCCAGCAGTGAGTTAGGGATACGGACTAGCTTGCAGGAGCAGTACTTC. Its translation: CASSELGIRTSLQEQYF.

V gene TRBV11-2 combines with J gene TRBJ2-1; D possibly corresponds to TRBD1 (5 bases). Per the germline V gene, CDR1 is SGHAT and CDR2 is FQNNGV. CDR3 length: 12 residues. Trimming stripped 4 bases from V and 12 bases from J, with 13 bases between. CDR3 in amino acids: CASSYPFQGQFF. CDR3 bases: TGTGCCAGCAGCTACCCTTTTCAGGGGCAGTTCTTC.

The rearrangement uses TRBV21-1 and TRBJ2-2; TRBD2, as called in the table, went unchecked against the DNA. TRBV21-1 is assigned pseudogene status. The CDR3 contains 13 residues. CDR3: CASSMEETGELFF. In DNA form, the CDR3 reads TGTGCCAGCAGCATGGAGGAAACCGGGGAGCTGTTTTTT.

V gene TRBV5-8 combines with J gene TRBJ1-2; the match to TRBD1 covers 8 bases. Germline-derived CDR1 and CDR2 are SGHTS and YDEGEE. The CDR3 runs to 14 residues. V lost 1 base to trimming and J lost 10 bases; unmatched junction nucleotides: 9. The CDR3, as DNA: TGTGCCAGCAGCTTGCTCAGGGGGCTTCCGGACTACACCTTC. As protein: CASSLLRGLPDYTF.

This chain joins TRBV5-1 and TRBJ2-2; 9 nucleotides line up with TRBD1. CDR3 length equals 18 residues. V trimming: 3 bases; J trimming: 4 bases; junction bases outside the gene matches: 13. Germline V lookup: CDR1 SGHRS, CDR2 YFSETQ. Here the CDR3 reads CASSSTFRDRVSTGELFF. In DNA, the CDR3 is TGCGCCAGCAGCTCGACTTTCCGGGACAGGGTATCCACCGGGGAGCTGTTTTTT.

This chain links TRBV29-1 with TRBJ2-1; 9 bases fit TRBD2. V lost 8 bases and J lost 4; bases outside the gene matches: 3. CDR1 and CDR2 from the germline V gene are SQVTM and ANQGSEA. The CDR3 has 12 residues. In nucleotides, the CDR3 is TGCAGCTGGCGGGGGGGATACAATGAGCAGTTCTTC. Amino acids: CSWRGGYNEQFF.

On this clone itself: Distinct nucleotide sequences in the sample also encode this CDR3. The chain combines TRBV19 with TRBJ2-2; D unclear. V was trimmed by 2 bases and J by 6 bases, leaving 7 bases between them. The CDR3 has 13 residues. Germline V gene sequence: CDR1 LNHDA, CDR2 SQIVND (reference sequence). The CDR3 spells CASSISGPGELFF. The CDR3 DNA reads TGTGCCAGTAGTATATCCGGTCCCGGGGAGCTGTTTTTT.

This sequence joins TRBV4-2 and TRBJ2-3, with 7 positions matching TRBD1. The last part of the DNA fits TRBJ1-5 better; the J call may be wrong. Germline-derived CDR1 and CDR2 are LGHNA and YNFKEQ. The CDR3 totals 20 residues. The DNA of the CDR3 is TGTGCCAGCAGCCAAGTCAGGGGGGCTTCTGCGGGGGGGGGCACAGATACGCAGCATTTT. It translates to CASSQVRGASAGGGTDTQHF.

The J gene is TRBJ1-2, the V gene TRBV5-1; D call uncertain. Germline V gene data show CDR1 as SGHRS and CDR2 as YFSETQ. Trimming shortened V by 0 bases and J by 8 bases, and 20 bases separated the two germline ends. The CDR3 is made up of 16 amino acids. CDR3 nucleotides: TGCGCCAGCAGCTTGGCCCCCGGTGTGTCGAGTCGGGGCTACACCTTC. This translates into CASSLAPGVSSRGYTF.

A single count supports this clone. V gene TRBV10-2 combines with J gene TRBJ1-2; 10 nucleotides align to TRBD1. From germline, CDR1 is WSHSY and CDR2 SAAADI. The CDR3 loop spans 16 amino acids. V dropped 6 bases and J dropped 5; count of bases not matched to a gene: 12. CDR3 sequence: CASRAGTGVEGYGYTF. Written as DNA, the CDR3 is TGCGCCAGCAGGGCCGGGACAGGGGTTGAGGGGTATGGCTACACCTTC.

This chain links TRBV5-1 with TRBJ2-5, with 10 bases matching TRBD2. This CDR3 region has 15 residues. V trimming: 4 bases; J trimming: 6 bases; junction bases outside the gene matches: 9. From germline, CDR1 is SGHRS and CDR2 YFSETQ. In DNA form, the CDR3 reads TGCGCCAGCAGCCCGACTAGCGGGCCCGCGAAGACCCAGTACTTC. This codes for CASSPTSGPAKTQYF. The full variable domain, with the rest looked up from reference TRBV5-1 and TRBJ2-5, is KAGVTQTPRYLIKTRGQQVTLSCSPISGHRSVSWYQQTPGQGLQFLFEYFSETQRNKGNFPGRFSGRQFSNSRSEMNVSTLELGDSALYLCASSPTSGPAKTQYFGPGTRLLVL.

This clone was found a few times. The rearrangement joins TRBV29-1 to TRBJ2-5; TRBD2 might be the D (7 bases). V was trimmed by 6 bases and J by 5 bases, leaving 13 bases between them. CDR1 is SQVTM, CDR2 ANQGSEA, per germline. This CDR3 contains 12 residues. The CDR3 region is CSVQRGGETQYF. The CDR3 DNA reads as TGCAGCGTCCAAAGGGGGGGGGAGACCCAGTACTTC.

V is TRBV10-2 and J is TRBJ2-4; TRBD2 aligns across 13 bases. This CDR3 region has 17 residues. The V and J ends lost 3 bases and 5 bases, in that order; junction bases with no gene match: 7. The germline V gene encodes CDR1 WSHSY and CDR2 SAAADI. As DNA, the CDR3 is TGCGCCAGCAGTGACGGACTAGCGGGGGTGATTCAAAACATTCAGTACTTC. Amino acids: CASSDGLAGVIQNIQYF.

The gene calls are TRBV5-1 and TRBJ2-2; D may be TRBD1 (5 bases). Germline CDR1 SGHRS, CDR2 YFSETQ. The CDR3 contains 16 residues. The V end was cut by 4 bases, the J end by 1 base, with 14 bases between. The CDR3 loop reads CASSLNLQGNTGELFF. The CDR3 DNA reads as TGCGCCAGCAGCCTAAACCTCCAGGGGAACACCGGGGAGCTGTTTTTT.

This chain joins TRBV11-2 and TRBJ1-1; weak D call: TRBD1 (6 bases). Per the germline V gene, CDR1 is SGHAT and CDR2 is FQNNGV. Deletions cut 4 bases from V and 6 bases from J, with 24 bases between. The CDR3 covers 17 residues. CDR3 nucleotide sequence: TGTGCCAGCAGCTCCTTGCTACGACAGGAGAGTATAGCTGAAGCTTTCTTT. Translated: CASSSLLRQESIAEAFF.

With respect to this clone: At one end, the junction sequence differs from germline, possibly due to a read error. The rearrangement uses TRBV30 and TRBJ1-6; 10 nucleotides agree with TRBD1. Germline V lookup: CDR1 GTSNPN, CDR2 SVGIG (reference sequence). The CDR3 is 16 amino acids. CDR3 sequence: CAWSKGQGVYDSPLHF. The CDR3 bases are TGTGCCTGGAGTAAAGGACAGGGGGTCTATGATTCACCCCTCCACTTT.

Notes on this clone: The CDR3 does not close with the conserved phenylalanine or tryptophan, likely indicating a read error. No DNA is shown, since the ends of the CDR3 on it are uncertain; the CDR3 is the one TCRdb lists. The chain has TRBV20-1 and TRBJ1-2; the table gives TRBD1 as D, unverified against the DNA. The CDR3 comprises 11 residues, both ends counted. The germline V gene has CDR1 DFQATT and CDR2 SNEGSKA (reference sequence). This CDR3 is CSARRTGNYHS.

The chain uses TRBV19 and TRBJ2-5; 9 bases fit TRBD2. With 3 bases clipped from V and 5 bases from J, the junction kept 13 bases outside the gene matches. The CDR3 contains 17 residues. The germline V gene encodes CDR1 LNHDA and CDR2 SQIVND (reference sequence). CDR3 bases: TGTGCCAGTAGTATCCGCGGGCGCGGGAGGGCGCAGGAGACCCAGTACTTC. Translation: CASSIRGRGRAQETQYF. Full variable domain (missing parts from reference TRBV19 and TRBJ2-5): DGGITQSPKYLFRKEGQNVTLSCEQNLNHDAMYWYRQDPGQGLRLIYYSQIVNDFQKGDIAEGYSVSREKKESFPLTVTSAQKNPTAFYLCASSIRGRGRAQETQYFGPGTRLLVL.

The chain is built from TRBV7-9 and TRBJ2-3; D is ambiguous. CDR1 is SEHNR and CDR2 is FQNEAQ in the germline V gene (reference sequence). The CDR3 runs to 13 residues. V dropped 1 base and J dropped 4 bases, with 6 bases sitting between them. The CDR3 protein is CASSLDYSDTQYF. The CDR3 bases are TGTGCCAGCAGCTTAGATTACTCAGATACGCAGTATTTT.

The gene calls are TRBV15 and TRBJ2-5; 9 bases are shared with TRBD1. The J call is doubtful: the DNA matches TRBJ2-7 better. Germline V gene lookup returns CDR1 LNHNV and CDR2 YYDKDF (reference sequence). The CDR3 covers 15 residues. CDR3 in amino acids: CATSRDTGGGYEQYF. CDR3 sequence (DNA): TGTGCCACCAGCAGAGATACAGGGGGCGGCTACGAGCAGTACTTC.

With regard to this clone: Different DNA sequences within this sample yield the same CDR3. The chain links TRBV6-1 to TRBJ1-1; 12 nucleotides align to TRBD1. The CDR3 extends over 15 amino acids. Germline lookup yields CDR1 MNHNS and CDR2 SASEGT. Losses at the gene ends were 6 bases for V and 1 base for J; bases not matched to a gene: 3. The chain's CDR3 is CASRGQGAGNTEAFF. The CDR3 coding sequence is TGTGCCAGCAGGGGACAGGGGGCGGGGAACACTGAAGCTTTCTTT.

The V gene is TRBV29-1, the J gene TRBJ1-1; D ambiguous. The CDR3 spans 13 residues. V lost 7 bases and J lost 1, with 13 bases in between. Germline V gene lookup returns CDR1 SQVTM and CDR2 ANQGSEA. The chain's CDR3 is CSGSRSANTEAFF. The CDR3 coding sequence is TGCAGCGGATCTCGGAGCGCGAACACTGAAGCTTTCTTT.

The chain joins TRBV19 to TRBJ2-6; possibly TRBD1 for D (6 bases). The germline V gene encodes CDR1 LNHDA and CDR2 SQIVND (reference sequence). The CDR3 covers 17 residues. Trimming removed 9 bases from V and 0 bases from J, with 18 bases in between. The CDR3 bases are TGTGCCAGCCGCCTCAGGGGTTTGGGCTCTGGGGCCAACGTCCTGACTTTC. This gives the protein CASRLRGLGSGANVLTF.

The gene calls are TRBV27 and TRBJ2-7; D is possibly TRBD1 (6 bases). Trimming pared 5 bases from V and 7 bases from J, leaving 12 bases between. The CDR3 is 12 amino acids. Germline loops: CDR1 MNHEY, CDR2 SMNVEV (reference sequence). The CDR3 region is CASSTTGGEQYF. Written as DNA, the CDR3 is TGTGCCAGCAGTACGACAGGCGGTGAGCAGTACTTC.

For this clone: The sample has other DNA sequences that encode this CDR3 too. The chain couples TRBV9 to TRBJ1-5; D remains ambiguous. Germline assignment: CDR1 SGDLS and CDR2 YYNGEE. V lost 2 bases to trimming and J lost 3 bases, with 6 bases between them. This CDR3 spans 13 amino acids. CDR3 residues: CASSVDINQPQHF. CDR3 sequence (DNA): TGTGCCAGCAGCGTCGACATCAATCAGCCCCAGCATTTT.